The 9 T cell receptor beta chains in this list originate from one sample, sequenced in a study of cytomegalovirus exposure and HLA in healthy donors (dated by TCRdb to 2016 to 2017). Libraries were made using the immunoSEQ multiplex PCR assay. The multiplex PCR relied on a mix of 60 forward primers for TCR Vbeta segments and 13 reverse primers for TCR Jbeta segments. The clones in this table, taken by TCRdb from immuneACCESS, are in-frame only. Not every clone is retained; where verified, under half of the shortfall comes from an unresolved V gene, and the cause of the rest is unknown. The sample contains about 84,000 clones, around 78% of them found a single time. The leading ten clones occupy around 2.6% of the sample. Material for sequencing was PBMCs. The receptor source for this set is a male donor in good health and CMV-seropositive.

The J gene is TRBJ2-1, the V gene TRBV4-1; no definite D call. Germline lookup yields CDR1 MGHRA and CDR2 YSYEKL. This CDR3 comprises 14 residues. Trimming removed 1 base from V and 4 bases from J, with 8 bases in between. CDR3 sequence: CASSQVGRYNEQFF. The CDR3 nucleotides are TGCGCCAGCAGCCAAGTGGGCCGGTACAATGAGCAGTTCTTC.

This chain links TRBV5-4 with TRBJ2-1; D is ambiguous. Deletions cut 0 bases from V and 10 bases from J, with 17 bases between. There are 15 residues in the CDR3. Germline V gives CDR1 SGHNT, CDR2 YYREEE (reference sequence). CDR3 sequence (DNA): TGTGCCAGCAGCTTGGATCTTTCCGGCGCCAGGGAGCAGTTCTTC. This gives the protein CASSLDLSGAREQFF.

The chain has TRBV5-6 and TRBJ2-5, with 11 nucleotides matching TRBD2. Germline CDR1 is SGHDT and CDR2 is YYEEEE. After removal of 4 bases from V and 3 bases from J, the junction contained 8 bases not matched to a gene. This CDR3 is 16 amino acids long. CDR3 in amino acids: CASSLPIAGGKETQYF. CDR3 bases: TGTGCCAGCAGCCTCCCGATAGCGGGAGGGAAAGAGACCCAGTACTTC.

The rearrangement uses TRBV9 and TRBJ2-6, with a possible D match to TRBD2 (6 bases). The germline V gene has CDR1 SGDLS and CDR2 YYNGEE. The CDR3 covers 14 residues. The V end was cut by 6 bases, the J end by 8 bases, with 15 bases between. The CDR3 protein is CASTPIGSSNVLTF. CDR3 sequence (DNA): TGTGCCAGCACCCCCATCGGGAGTTCCAACGTCCTGACTTTC.

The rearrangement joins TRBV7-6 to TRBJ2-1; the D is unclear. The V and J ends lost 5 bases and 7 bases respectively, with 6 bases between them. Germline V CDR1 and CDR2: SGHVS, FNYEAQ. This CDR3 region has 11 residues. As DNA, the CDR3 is TGTGCCAGCAGCCCCGGGAATGAGCAGTTCTTC. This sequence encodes CASSPGNEQFF. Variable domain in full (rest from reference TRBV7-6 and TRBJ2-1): GAGVSQSPRYKVTKRGQDVALRCDPISGHVSLYWYRQALGQGPEFLTYFNYEAQQDKSGLPNDRFSAERPEGSISTLTIQRTEQRDSAMYRCASSPGNEQFFGPGTRLTVL.

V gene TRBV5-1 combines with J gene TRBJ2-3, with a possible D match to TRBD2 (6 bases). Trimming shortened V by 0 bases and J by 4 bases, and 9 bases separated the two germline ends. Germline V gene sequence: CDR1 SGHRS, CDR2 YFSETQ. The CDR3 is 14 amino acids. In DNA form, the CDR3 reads TGCGCCAGCAGCTTGGTATTAGCGGCAGATACGCAGTATTTT. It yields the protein CASSLVLAADTQYF. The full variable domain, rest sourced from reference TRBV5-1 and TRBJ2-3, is KAGVTQTPRYLIKTRGQQVTLSCSPISGHRSVSWYQQTPGQGLQFLFEYFSETQRNKGNFPGRFSGRQFSNSRSEMNVSTLELGDSALYLCASSLVLAADTQYFGPGTRLTVL.

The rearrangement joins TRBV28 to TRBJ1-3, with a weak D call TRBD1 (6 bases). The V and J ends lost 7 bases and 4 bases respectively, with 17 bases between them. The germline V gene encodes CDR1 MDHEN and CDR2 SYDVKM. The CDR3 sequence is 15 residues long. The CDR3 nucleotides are TGTGCCAGCACCCCAGGGACACAAGAAGGAAACACCATATATTTT. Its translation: CASTPGTQEGNTIYF.

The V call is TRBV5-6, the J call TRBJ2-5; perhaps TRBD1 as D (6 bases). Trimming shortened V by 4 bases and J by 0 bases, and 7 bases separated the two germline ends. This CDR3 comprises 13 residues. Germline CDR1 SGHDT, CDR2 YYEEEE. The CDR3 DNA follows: TGTGCCAGCAGCCCAGGGGACCAAGAGACCCAGTACTTC. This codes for CASSPGDQETQYF. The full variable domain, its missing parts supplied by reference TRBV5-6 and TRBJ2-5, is DAGVTQSPTHLIKTRGQQVTLRCSPKSGHDTVSWYQQALGQGPQFIFQYYEEEERQRGNFPDRFSGHQFPNYSSELNVNALLLGDSALYLCASSPGDQETQYFGPGTRLLVL.

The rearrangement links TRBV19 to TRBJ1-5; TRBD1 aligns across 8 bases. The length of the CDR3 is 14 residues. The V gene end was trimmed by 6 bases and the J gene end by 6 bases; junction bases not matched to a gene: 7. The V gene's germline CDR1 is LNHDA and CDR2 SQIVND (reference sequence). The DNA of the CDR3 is TGTGCCAGTAGGCAGGGGGCGGAGGGTCAGCCCCAGCATTTT. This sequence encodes CASRQGAEGQPQHF. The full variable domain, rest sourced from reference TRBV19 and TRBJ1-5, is DGGITQSPKYLFRKEGQNVTLSCEQNLNHDAMYWYRQDPGQGLRLIYYSQIVNDFQKGDIAEGYSVSREKKESFPLTVTSAQKNPTAFYLCASRQGAEGQPQHFGDGTRLSIL.